This is a list of T cell receptor beta chains from one sample in a study of T cells in narcolepsy. Here immunoSEQ multiplex PCR was the method, and the copy in TCRdb shows in-frame clones only, minus some. The table lists about 14,000 clones, about 89% of them singletons, with 1.7% in the top ten. Material for sequencing was CD45RA- memory CD4+ T cells from PBMCs. The origin of the receptors is a human donor with narcolepsy. Both conserved end residues are part of each CDR3. Each record gives: D gene, J gene, clone size, V gene, CDR3 protein, CDR3 DNA. The D gene is left open where the match is weak. The size of a clone is reported for some rows only, either as once, few or many, or as a class for expanded clones.

D gene: -
J gene: TRBJ1-1
clone size: few
V gene: TRBV5-6
CDR3 protein: CASSRNTEAFF
CDR3 DNA: TGTGCCAGCAGCCGTAATACAGAAGCTTTCTTT

D gene: TRBD1
J gene: TRBJ2-3
clone size: -
V gene: TRBV9
CDR3 protein: CASSARQGSTDTQYF
CDR3 DNA: TGTGCCAGCAGCGCAAGACAGGGGAGCACAGATACGCAGTATTTT

D gene: TRBD2
J gene: TRBJ2-5
clone size: once
V gene: TRBV10-3
CDR3 protein: CAISERGTSGLSQETQYF
CDR3 DNA: TGTGCCATCAGTGAAAGGGGAACTAGCGGCCTTAGCCAAGAGACCCAGTACTTC

D gene: TRBD2
J gene: TRBJ2-3
clone size: -
V gene: TRBV25-1
CDR3 protein: CASSPNLADLSTDTQYF
CDR3 DNA: TGTGCCAGCAGTCCAAACCTAGCGGACCTTAGCACAGATACGCAGTATTTT

D gene: TRBD1
J gene: TRBJ1-4
clone size: once
V gene: TRBV18
CDR3 protein: CASSLSTQGGNEKLFF
CDR3 DNA: TGTGCCAGCTCTCTTTCTACGCAGGGGGGTAATGAAAAACTGTTTTTT

D gene: TRBD2
J gene: TRBJ2-3
clone size: -
V gene: TRBV2
CDR3 protein: CASSKREGALADTQYF
CDR3 DNA: TGTGCCAGCAGTAAGCGGGAAGGGGCTCTCGCAGATACGCAGTATTTT

D gene: TRBD2
J gene: TRBJ2-2
clone size: -
V gene: TRBV7-3
CDR3 protein: CASSSTVGTSPNTGELFF
CDR3 DNA: TGTGCCAGCAGCTCAACTGTCGGGACTAGCCCGAACACCGGGGAGCTGTTTTTT

D gene: TRBD1
J gene: TRBJ1-3
clone size: -
V gene: TRBV5-6
CDR3 protein: CASSPTDRELGGNTIYF
CDR3 DNA: TGTGCCAGCAGCCCTACGGACAGGGAGCTTGGGGGAAACACCATATATTTT

D gene: TRBD1
J gene: TRBJ2-7
clone size: -
V gene: TRBV4-3
CDR3 protein: CASSQDNRGRSEQYF
CDR3 DNA: TGCGCCAGCAGCCAAGATAACAGGGGGAGGAGCGAGCAGTACTTC

D gene: -
J gene: TRBJ2-5
clone size: -
V gene: TRBV14
CDR3 protein: CASSLLGLARGKQYF
CDR3 DNA: TGTGCCAGCAGCCTCTTGGGACTGGCCCGGGGGAAGCAGTACTTC

D gene: -
J gene: TRBJ2-7
clone size: -
V gene: TRBV23-1
CDR3 protein: CASSPRKPSQGYEQYF
CDR3 DNA: TGCGCCAGCAGTCCGAGAAAGCCGAGTCAGGGGTACGAGCAGTACTTC

D gene: -
J gene: TRBJ2-3
clone size: -
V gene: TRBV5-4
CDR3 protein: CASSHPTSSTDTQYF
CDR3 DNA: TGTGCCAGCAGCCACCCCACTAGCAGCACAGATACGCAGTATTTT

D gene: -
J gene: TRBJ2-1
clone size: -
V gene: TRBV2
CDR3 protein: CASRTSSYNEQFF
CDR3 DNA: TGTGCCAGTAGGACATCATCCTACAATGAGCAGTTCTTC

D gene: TRBD2
J gene: TRBJ2-2
clone size: -
V gene: TRBV9
CDR3 protein: CASSVATRASGSMGELFF
CDR3 DNA: TGTGCCAGCAGCGTAGCTACTCGGGCTAGCGGGAGTATGGGGGAGCTGTTTTTT

D gene: -
J gene: TRBJ2-3
clone size: once
V gene: TRBV6-4
CDR3 protein: CASSDPGTDTQYF
CDR3 DNA: TGTGCCAGCAGTGACCCAGGCACAGATACGCAGTATTTT

D gene: TRBD2
J gene: TRBJ2-1
clone size: -
V gene: TRBV30
CDR3 protein: CAWSRTAASGRYNEQFF
CDR3 DNA: TGTGCCTGGAGTAGGACAGCGGCTAGCGGGAGGTACAATGAGCAGTTCTTC

D gene: TRBD2
J gene: TRBJ2-1
clone size: -
V gene: TRBV5-1
CDR3 protein: CASSSMLAGHEQFF
CDR3 DNA: TGCGCCAGCAGCTCGATGCTAGCGGGACACGAGCAGTTCTTC

D gene: -
J gene: TRBJ2-7
clone size: -
V gene: TRBV11-2
CDR3 protein: CASSSNVGGQYF
CDR3 DNA: TGTGCCAGCAGCTCAAACGTAGGGGGGCAGTACTTC

D gene: -
J gene: TRBJ2-3
clone size: -
V gene: TRBV29-1
CDR3 protein: CSVVRGSDGTDTQYF
CDR3 DNA: TGCAGCGTTGTACGTGGGAGTGATGGCACAGATACGCAGTATTTT

D gene: TRBD2
J gene: TRBJ2-7
clone size: -
V gene: TRBV29-1
CDR3 protein: CSVRTSGSYEQYF
CDR3 DNA: TGCAGCGTTCGGACTAGCGGGAGCTACGAGCAGTACTTC

D gene: -
J gene: TRBJ1-5
clone size: once
V gene: TRBV6-1
CDR3 protein: CASSYGNQPQHF
CDR3 DNA: TGTGCCAGCAGCTACGGCAATCAGCCCCAGCATTTT

D gene: -
J gene: TRBJ2-7
clone size: -
V gene: TRBV9
CDR3 protein: CASSAGPSRGYEQYF
CDR3 DNA: TGTGCCAGCAGCGCCGGCCCAAGTCGAGGGTACGAGCAGTACTTC

D gene: -
J gene: TRBJ1-3
clone size: few
V gene: TRBV28
CDR3 protein: CASSLVRISGNTIYF
CDR3 DNA: TGTGCCAGCAGTTTAGTGCGGATCTCTGGAAACACCATATATTTT

D gene: TRBD2
J gene: TRBJ2-2
clone size: -
V gene: TRBV7-9
CDR3 protein: CASSLYEGLAGGPTGELFF
CDR3 DNA: TGTGCCAGCAGTCTTTACGAGGGACTAGCGGGAGGGCCTACCGGGGAGCTGTTTTTT

D gene: -
J gene: TRBJ1-1
clone size: -
V gene: TRBV5-6
CDR3 protein: CASSRGAENTEAFF
CDR3 DNA: TGTGCCAGCAGCCGTGGGGCAGAGAACACTGAAGCTTTCTTT

D gene: -
J gene: TRBJ2-3
clone size: -
V gene: TRBV19
CDR3 protein: CASTPGQDTQYF
CDR3 DNA: TGTGCCAGTACCCCAGGGCAAGATACGCAGTATTTT

D gene: -
J gene: TRBJ1-1
clone size: -
V gene: TRBV7-8
CDR3 protein: CASSLVGATWVNTEAFF
CDR3 DNA: TGTGCCAGCAGCTTAGTAGGGGCGACTTGGGTCAACACTGAAGCTTTCTTT

D gene: TRBD1
J gene: TRBJ1-2
clone size: -
V gene: TRBV5-1
CDR3 protein: CASSPGTGGLKGYTF
CDR3 DNA: TGCGCCAGCAGCCCCGGGACAGGGGGTTTGAAGGGCTACACCTTC

D gene: TRBD2
J gene: TRBJ2-7
clone size: -
V gene: TRBV6-6
CDR3 protein: CATLAGENYEQYF
CDR3 DNA: TGTGCCACTTTAGCGGGAGAAAACTACGAGCAGTACTTC

D gene: -
J gene: TRBJ2-7
clone size: -
V gene: TRBV19
CDR3 protein: CASSVQGSSSYEQYF
CDR3 DNA: TGTGCCAGTAGTGTACAGGGATCGAGCTCCTACGAGCAGTACTTC

D gene: -
J gene: TRBJ1-2
clone size: -
V gene: TRBV27
CDR3 protein: CASSPYMTGAYGYTF
CDR3 DNA: TGTGCCAGCAGTCCCTACATGACAGGAGCCTATGGCTACACCTTC

D gene: TRBD1
J gene: TRBJ2-7
clone size: -
V gene: TRBV28
CDR3 protein: CASSFPARGRYEQYF
CDR3 DNA: TGTGCCAGCAGTTTCCCGGCCAGGGGGCGCTACGAGCAGTACTTC

D gene: -
J gene: TRBJ2-5
clone size: once
V gene: TRBV5-6
CDR3 protein: CASSWGTSPQETQYF
CDR3 DNA: TGTGCCAGCAGCTGGGGGACAAGCCCCCAAGAGACCCAGTACTTC

D gene: -
J gene: TRBJ2-7
clone size: -
V gene: TRBV19
CDR3 protein: CASSVTGNPYEQYF
CDR3 DNA: TGTGCCAGTAGTGTAACAGGTAACCCCTACGAGCAGTACTTC

D gene: TRBD2
J gene: TRBJ2-1
clone size: -
V gene: TRBV4-2
CDR3 protein: CASSQELLSGRAGDNEQFF
CDR3 DNA: TGTGCCAGCAGCCAAGAATTACTTAGCGGGAGGGCCGGAGACAATGAGCAGTTCTTC

D gene: -
J gene: TRBJ1-2
clone size: once
V gene: TRBV6-9
CDR3 protein: CASSSGHPFAGPKDLSNYGYTF
CDR3 DNA: TGTGCCAGCAGTTCGGGACATCCGTTTGCAGGGCCAAAGGACCTTTCAAACTATGGCTACACCTTC